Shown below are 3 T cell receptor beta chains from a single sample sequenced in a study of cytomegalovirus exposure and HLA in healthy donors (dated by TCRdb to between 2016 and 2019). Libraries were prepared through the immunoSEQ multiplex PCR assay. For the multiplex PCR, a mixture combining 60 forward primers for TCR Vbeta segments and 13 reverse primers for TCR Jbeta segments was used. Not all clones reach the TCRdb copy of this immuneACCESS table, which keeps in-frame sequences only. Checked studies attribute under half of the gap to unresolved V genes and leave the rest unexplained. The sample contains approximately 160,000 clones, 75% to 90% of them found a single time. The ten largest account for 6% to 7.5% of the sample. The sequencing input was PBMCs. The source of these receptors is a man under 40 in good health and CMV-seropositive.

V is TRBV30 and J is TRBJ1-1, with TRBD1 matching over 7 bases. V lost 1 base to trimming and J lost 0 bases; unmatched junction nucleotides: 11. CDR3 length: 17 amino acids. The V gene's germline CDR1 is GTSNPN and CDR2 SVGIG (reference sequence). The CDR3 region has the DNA TGTGCCTGGAGTGACGTACAGGGACAGTATATGAACACTGAAGCTTTCTTT. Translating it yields CAWSDVQGQYMNTEAFF. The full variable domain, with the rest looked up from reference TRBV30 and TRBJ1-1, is SQTIHQWPATLVQPVGSPLSLECTVEGTSNPNLYWYRQAAGRGLQLLFYSVGIGQISSEVPQNLSASRPQDRQFILSSKKLLLSDSGFYLCAWSDVQGQYMNTEAFFGQGTRLTVV.

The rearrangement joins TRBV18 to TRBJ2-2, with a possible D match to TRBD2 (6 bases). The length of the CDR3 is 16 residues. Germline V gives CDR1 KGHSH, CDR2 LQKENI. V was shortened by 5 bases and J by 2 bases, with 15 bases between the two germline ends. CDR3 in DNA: TGTGCCAGCTCAGATAGAGCGGGCCTTAACACCGGGGAGCTGTTTTTT. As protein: CASSDRAGLNTGELFF.

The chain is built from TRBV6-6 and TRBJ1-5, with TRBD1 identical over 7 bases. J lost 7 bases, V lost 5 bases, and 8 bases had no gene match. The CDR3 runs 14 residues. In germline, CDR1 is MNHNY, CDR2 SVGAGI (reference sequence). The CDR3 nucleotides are TGTGCCAGCAGTCCGAGACAGGGCCAGCAGCCCCAGCATTTT. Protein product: CASSPRQGQQPQHF.